This T cell receptor (beta chain) was retrieved from a study of T cells after yellow fever vaccination (dated by TCRdb to about 2019). Broadly, across the study: Libraries from fractions with low cell numbers were prepared with the SMART-Seq v4 Ultra Low Input RNA kit. Two healthy male donors made up the cohort, one aged 18 to 30 years and the other aged 30 to 40 years. Blood samples were taken at several timepoints before and after primary and secondary immunization, and bulk PBMC replicates and cell subsets were isolated. To follow T-cell clones before and after both primary and booster YFV17D yellow fever vaccination, bulk TCR alpha and beta repertoires underwent longitudinal sequencing.

The sequencer was an Illumina NovaSeq 6000. TCR cDNA was synthesized by 5'RACE template switching, through which a universal primer site and unique molecular identifiers were introduced. cDNA synthesis was primed from both the TCR alpha and TCR beta constant segments. Two PCR steps were used to amplify libraries, with sample barcodes and sequencing adapters being added in the second step. Libraries were sequenced on Illumina HiSeq 2500 (2x100 bp) or NovaSeq (2x150 bp). The authors processed their data as follows. MIGEC handled demultiplexing of reads and collapsing into UMI consensus sequences, while MiXCR performed V(D)J alignment. Vaccine-responding clonotypes were identified with edgeR using replicate PBMC samples, with FDR below 0.01 and a log2 fold change above 5 up to day 15 being required. Each bulk clonotype received a CD4 or CD8 identity based on whether the sequenced CD4 or CD8 repertoire contained that clonotype at higher abundance. The public reads were quality trimmed at Q25 with fastp and then assembled into clones with MiXCR by TCRdb, keeping productive beta chains. Rows matching on CDR3 protein sequence are summarized as one entry with the most common DNA and genes. TCRdb's processing, not the authors', yielded these V and J calls. For this sample the table gives hundreds of thousands of distinct CDR3 sequences, of which approximately 19% were detected only once. The ten largest clones add up to roughly a sixth of the sample.

Broader findings and caveats from the paper: FACS-sorted repertoires could contain abundant contaminating clonotypes from the bulk population, so computational filtering was required. After the booster, most clones that had expanded after primary vaccination were detected again (around 95% of CD4 and around nine tenths of CD8), suggesting broad maintenance of memory. Because the study included only two donors, the extent to which the findings can be generalized is limited. A small share of clonotypes occurred in both CD4 and CD8 compartments, likely arising from convergent recombination. The secondary T-cell response was weaker than the primary response but faster, peaking on day 5 instead of day 15.

This clonotype was counted a few times. Its binding antigen is unknown. Nothing much larger sits one base from this clone, and base qualities are not available. The CDR3 covers 13 residues, taking in both the cysteine and the phenylalanine. Only CDR3 DNA remains: 39 bases, in frame from the first base. The V end loses 4 bases and the J end loses 8 bases, and a stretch of 14 bases separates them. The germline V gene (reference sequence) yields PRHDT for CDR1 and FYEKMQ for CDR2. The treatment or condition tag for this specimen amounts to: live attenuated yellow fever vaccine strain. Two biological replicates of bulk PBMCs were collected at each blood-draw timepoint. A standard Ficoll-Paque protocol was used to isolate PBMCs from peripheral blood. TriZol was used to extract RNA from bulk PBMCs, CD4 and CD8 fractions, and dextramer-positive and dextramer-negative fractions.

Recombination linked TRBV13 to TRBJ1-1; perhaps TRBD1 is the D gene, with 6 bases matching. The receptor comes from a man aged 18 to 30 who received the YFV17D yellow fever vaccine. Sample: PBMCs, taken before the yellow fever booster vaccination. The nucleotides are TGTGCCAGCAGCTCAGGGGCGGGGTCGGAAGCTTTCTTT. This translates into CASSSGAGSEAFF. With all but the CDR3 taken from the reference TRBV13 and TRBJ1-1 genes, the full variable domain is: AAGVIQSPRHLIKEKRETATLKCYPIPRHDTVYWYQQGPGQDPQFLISFYEKMQSDKGSIPDRFSAQQFSDYHSELNMSSLELGDSALYFCASSSGAGSEAFFGQGTRLTVV.